This T cell receptor beta chain appears in the sequencing data of a study of CD8 T cells in ankylosing spondylitis. Study-wide findings and caveats: A TCR beta motif of under ten highly homologous variants seemed to mark ankylosing spondylitis blood.

MiXCR was run by TCRdb on the 5' RACE reads, yielding one entry per CDR3 protein. Altogether about 89,000 distinct CDR3 sequences are present, around 25% being singletons, with the ten largest covering roughly three fifths. CDR3 length: 16 amino acids. Deletions cut 5 bases from V and 4 bases from J, with 20 bases between. Germline values: CDR1 MNHNS, CDR2 SASEGT. A note on this clonotype: The antigen remains undetermined.

The gene calls are TRBV6-1 and TRBJ2-5, with D possibly matching TRBD2 (6 bases). Sequencing was performed on blood, either unsorted or a sorted T cell fraction (not recorded which). The TCR was taken from a male donor with ankylosing spondylitis or in good health (not recorded which). CDR3 loop: CASSPAGRRAGETQYF. CDR3 bases: TGTGCCAGCAGTCCAGCCGGGAGAAGAGCGGGAGAGACCCAGTACTTC.